The clone carrying this TCR beta chain was seen ten or more times. Its specificity is unknown. Unique molecular identifiers were affixed to discrete cDNA molecules within the library. TCRdb processed the 5' RACE reads anew with MiXCR; each CDR3 protein has one entry. The sample consists of about 140,000 distinct CDR3 sequences, about 4.3% of them appearing once. Total RNA was extracted from unfractionated whole blood. The data are from a study of human T cells and chemical hapten exposure. General study findings and limits: Counts of TCRs above 1 in 1000 frequency stayed unchanged with DPC sensitization.

The sequence derives from a female donor in good health.

The chain's CDR3 is CASSWTSWGDTQYF. CDR3 DNA sequence: TGTGCCAGCAGCTGGACTAGCTGGGGAGATACGCAGTATTTT. This chain links TRBV7-2 with TRBJ2-3, with 8 bases fitting TRBD2. The CDR3 is 14 amino acids. Trimming removed 4 bases from V and 5 bases from J; junction bases left unmatched: 5. CDR1 is SGHTA and CDR2 is FQGNSA in the germline V gene.